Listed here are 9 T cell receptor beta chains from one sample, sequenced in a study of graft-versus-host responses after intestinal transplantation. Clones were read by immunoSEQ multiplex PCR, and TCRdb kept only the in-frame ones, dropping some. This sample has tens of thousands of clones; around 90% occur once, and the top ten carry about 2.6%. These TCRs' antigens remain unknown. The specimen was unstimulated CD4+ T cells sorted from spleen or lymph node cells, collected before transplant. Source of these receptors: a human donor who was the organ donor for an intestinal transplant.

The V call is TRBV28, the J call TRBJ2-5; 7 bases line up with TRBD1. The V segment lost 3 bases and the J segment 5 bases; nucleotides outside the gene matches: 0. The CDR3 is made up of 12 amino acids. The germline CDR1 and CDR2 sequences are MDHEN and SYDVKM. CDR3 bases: TGTGCCAGCAGTTTCAGGGGGGAGACCCAGTACTTC. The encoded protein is CASSFRGETQYF. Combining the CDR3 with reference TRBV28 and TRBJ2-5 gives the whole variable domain DVKVTQSSRYLVKRTGEKVFLECVQDMDHENMFWYRQDPGLGLRLIYFSYDVKMKEKGDIPEGYSVSREKKERFSLILESASTNQTSMYLCASSFRGETQYFGPGTRLLVL.

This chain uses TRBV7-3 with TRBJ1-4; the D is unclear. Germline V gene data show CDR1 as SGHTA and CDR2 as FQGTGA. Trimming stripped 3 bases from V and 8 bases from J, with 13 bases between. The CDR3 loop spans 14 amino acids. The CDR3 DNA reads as TGTGCCAGCAGCTTTCCCGGGATCGGGGAAAAACTGTTTTTT. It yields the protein CASSFPGIGEKLFF.

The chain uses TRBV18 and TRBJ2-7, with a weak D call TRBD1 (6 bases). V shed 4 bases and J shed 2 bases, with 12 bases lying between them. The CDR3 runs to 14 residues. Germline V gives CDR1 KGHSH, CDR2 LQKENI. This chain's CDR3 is CASSHGQFTYEQYF. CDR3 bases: TGTGCCAGCTCACACGGACAGTTCACCTACGAGCAGTACTTC.

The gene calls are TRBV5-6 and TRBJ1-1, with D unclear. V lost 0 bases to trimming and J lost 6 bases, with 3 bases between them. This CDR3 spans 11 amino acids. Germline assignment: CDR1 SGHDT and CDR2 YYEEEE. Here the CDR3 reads CASSLVAEAFF. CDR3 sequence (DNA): TGTGCCAGCAGCTTGGTCGCTGAAGCTTTCTTT. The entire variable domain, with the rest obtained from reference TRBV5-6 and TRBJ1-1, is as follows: DAGVTQSPTHLIKTRGQQVTLRCSPKSGHDTVSWYQQALGQGPQFIFQYYEEEERQRGNFPDRFSGHQFPNYSSELNVNALLLGDSALYLCASSLVAEAFFGQGTRLTVV.

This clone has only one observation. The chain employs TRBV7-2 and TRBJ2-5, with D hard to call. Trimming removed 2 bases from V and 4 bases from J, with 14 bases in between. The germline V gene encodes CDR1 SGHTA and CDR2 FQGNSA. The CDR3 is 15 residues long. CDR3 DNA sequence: TGTGCCAGCAGCTTATTTCAGGACGTTCGAGAGACCCAGTACTTC. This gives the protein CASSLFQDVRETQYF.

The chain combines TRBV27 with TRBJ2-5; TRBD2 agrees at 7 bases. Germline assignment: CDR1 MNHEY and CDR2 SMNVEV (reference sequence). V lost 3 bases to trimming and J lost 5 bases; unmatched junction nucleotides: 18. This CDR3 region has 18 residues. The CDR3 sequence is CASSFTRGSGGTKETQYF. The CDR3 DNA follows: TGTGCCAGCAGTTTTACGCGGGGGAGCGGAGGTACCAAGGAGACCCAGTACTTC.

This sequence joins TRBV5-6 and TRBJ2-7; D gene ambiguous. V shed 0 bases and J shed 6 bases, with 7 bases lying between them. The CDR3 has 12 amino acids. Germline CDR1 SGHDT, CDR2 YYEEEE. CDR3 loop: CASSLVEREQYF. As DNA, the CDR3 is TGTGCCAGCAGCTTGGTAGAGCGCGAGCAGTACTTC.

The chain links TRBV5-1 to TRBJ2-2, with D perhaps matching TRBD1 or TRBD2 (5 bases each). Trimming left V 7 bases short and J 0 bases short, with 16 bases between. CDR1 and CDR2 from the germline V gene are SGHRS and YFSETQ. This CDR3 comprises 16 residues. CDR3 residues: CASRDAGTPNTGELFF. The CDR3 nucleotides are TGCGCCAGCCGCGACGCCGGGACCCCGAACACCGGGGAGCTGTTTTTT.

CDR3 sequence reads: CAISEPSGRTLSYNEQFF. The CDR3 region has the DNA TGTGCCATCAGTGAACCTAGCGGGAGAACCCTGTCCTACAATGAGCAGTTCTTC. This chain links TRBV10-3 with TRBJ2-1, with 10 positions matching TRBD2. J lost 1 base, V lost 3 bases, and 9 bases had no gene match. The germline gives CDR1 ENHRY, CDR2 SYGVKD. The CDR3 is 18 amino acids.